Below are 23 T cell receptor beta chains sequenced from a single sample in a study of post-analysis software for immune sequencing data. Study results and caveats: About five TRBV segments, including TRBV5-6, TRBV5-1 and TRBV20-1, were more frequent in patients than controls.

No antigens are known for them. TCR beta cDNA libraries had unique molecular identifiers. Via MiXCR, TCRdb re-called the PCR reads, giving one row per CDR3 protein. The profile shows roughly 700,000 distinct CDR3 sequences, approximately 30% of them singletons. Specimen: blood. Receptor source: a girl between 10 and 17 years old with multiple sclerosis.

This clonotype was observed a few times. The chain carries TRBV6-2 or TRBV6-3 and TRBJ2-1; 7 bases line up with TRBD2. The CDR3 is 13 amino acids. The germline gives CDR1 MNHEY, CDR2 SVGEGT. V shed 7 bases, J shed 9 bases, and the junction held 9 bases outside the gene matches. The DNA for the CDR3 is TGTGCCAGCACTCAGACTAGCATGGGTGAGCAGTTCTTC. Amino acids: CASTQTSMGEQFF.

This chain uses TRBV5-1 with TRBJ1-1, with TRBD1 matching over 9 bases. CDR1 SGHRS and CDR2 YFSETQ come from the germline V gene. The CDR3 is 14 residues long. The junction had 4 bases not matched to a gene; V was cut back by 3 bases and J by 4 bases. The CDR3 region is CASSSTGGITEAFF. CDR3 nucleotides: TGCGCCAGCAGCTCGACAGGGGGAATCACTGAAGCTTTCTTT.

This clonotype was seen a few times. V usage is TRBV20-1 and J usage is TRBJ2-7; TRBD2 might be the D (6 bases). This CDR3 has 13 amino acids. The germline V gene has CDR1 DFQATT and CDR2 SNEGSKA (reference sequence). V was shortened by 3 bases and J by 2 bases, with 11 bases between the two germline ends. In DNA, the CDR3 is TGCAGTGCTAGTCTTAGCGGAACCTACGAGCAGTACTTC. This sequence encodes CSASLSGTYEQYF.

CDR3 amino acids: CASSFSSGGGGDTQYF. In nucleotides, the CDR3 is TGTGCCAGCAGTTTCTCTTCGGGAGGTGGGGGAGATACGCAGTATTTT. V usage is TRBV12-3 or TRBV12-4 and J usage is TRBJ2-3, with 7 nucleotides matching TRBD2. The CDR3 sequence is 16 residues long. Germline trimming cut 3 bases from V and 5 bases from J; bases unmatched to any gene: 11.

As for this clonotype: Germline is not matched at one junction end, which may reflect a read error. V and J are TRBV6-5 and TRBJ1-4; possible D gene TRBD1, 6 bases. CDR1 and CDR2 (germline): MNHEY, SVGAGI. This CDR3 comprises 15 residues. In DNA form, the CDR3 reads TGTGTCAGCAGTTACTCGGGGGGCGCTAATGAAAAACTGTTTTTT. It codes for CVSSYSGGANEKLFF.

This clonotype was seen only a few times. V usage is TRBV7-2 and J usage is TRBJ2-7; perhaps TRBD1 as D (5 bases). Germline values: CDR1 SGHTA, CDR2 FQGNSA. Trimming left V 5 bases short and J 3 bases short, with 11 bases between. The CDR3 totals 13 residues. CDR3 sequence reads: CASSLNRNYEQYF. For the CDR3, the DNA is TGTGCCAGCAGCCTGAACAGGAACTACGAGCAGTACTTC.

V is TRBV5-4 and J is TRBJ2-4; 8 bases map to TRBD1. There are 16 residues in the CDR3. Germline V gene sequence: CDR1 SGHNT, CDR2 YYREEE (reference sequence). With V trimmed by 0 bases and J by 3 bases, 5 bases remained unmatched. CDR3 residues: CASSLEQGAVKNIQYF. In nucleotides, the CDR3 is TGTGCCAGCAGCTTGGAGCAGGGGGCGGTCAAAAACATTCAGTACTTC.

The chain recombines TRBV25-1 with TRBJ2-7; no definite D call. This CDR3 has 13 amino acids. Per the germline V gene, CDR1 is MGHDK and CDR2 is SYGVNS. Trimming took 0 bases from V and 5 from J, leaving 8 bases between them. Here the CDR3 DNA reads TGTGCCAGCAGTGAATATGGGTTGGACGAGCAGTACTTC. Translating it yields CASSEYGLDEQYF.

This clonotype was seen once. One end of the junction is discordant with germline, which a read error may explain. This chain links TRBV4-3 with TRBJ1-2, with D unclear. The germline V gene encodes CDR1 LGHNA and CDR2 YSLEER. The CDR3 has 14 residues. The CDR3 here is CAGSQDRGGSGYTF. The CDR3 region has the DNA TGCGCCGGCAGCCAAGATAGAGGAGGGAGTGGCTACACCTTC.

This clonotype has only a few counts. The chain recombines TRBV3-1 with TRBJ1-1; D is unresolved. This CDR3 spans 15 amino acids. Trimming pared 4 bases from V and 6 bases from J, leaving 18 bases between. Germline V gene sequence: CDR1 LGHDT, CDR2 YNNKEL (reference sequence). The DNA of the CDR3 is TGTGCCAGCAGCCGACAAGGGCTCCTGCAAGCTGAAGCTTTCTTT. This sequence encodes CASSRQGLLQAEAFF.

This chain joins TRBV12-3 or TRBV12-4 and TRBJ2-7, with 9 bases lining up with TRBD1. This CDR3 has 15 amino acids. With 5 bases clipped from V and 4 bases from J, the junction kept 9 bases outside the gene matches. CDR3 amino acids: CASSNRDRARYEQYF. In DNA form, the CDR3 reads TGTGCCAGCAGTAACCGGGACAGGGCGAGGTACGAGCAGTACTTC.

There are a few counts of this clonotype. The rearrangement links TRBV7-2 to TRBJ1-2; 8 bases are a match to TRBD1. Unmatched junction bases numbered 17, after V lost 10 bases and J lost 4 bases. The CDR3 totals 16 residues. The V gene's germline CDR1 is SGHTA and CDR2 FQGNSA. The CDR3 nucleotides read TGTGCCACCAGACCGGGGGGGGCAGGGGGCAGCTATGGCTACACCTTC. Protein: CATRPGGAGGSYGYTF.

This clonotype was picked up a small number of times. V and J are TRBV29-1 and TRBJ2-3, with D perhaps assigned TRBD1 or TRBD2 (5 bases each). There are 16 residues in the CDR3. Germline V gene data show CDR1 as SQVTM and CDR2 as ANQGSEA. The ends were cut back, 1 base at V and 1 base at J, with 15 bases in the middle. CDR3 nucleotide sequence: TGCAGCGTTGAAGGCGGAGGCCCAGGGCGCACAGATACGCAGTATTTT. It translates to CSVEGGGPGRTDTQYF.

This chain joins TRBV28 and TRBJ2-7, with TRBD1 identical over 9 bases. Germline V gives CDR1 MDHEN, CDR2 SYDVKM. The junction had 8 bases not matched to a gene; V was cut back by 5 bases and J by 3 bases. The CDR3 is 15 amino acids. The CDR3 region is CASSRGQGTIYEQYF. The CDR3 DNA sequence: TGTGCCAGCAGTCGAGGACAGGGGACAATCTACGAGCAGTACTTC.

This clonotype was observed a handful of times. The chain uses TRBV29-1 and TRBJ1-2; D not certain. The V and J ends lost 0 bases and 0 bases respectively, with 11 bases between them. This CDR3 is built from 15 residues. The V gene's germline CDR1 is SQVTM and CDR2 ANQGSEA. The CDR3 reads CSVEDPQLSNYGYTF. The CDR3 nucleotides are TGCAGCGTTGAAGATCCGCAGCTATCTAACTATGGCTACACCTTC.

The chain is built from TRBV12-3 or TRBV12-4 and TRBJ2-5, with D tentatively TRBD2 (5 bases). V gave up 6 bases and J gave up 2 bases, with 19 bases separating them. This CDR3 contains 16 residues. CDR3 residues: CASSPLLGEGQETQYF. The DNA of the CDR3 is TGTGCCAGCAGCCCCCTACTAGGTGAAGGACAAGAGACCCAGTACTTC.

The chain couples TRBV6-5 to TRBJ2-7, with 7 bases matching TRBD1. Losses at the gene ends were 6 bases for V and 5 bases for J; bases not matched to a gene: 7. The CDR3 is 13 residues long. In germline, CDR1 is MNHEY, CDR2 SVGAGI. This CDR3 is CASRDGTAHEQYF. In DNA, the CDR3 is TGTGCCAGCAGAGACGGGACAGCCCACGAGCAGTACTTC.

For this clonotype: A far larger clone is only one base removed, so a read error is likely. This chain joins TRBV7-9 and TRBJ2-1, with unresolved D. Germline V gives CDR1 SEHNR, CDR2 FQNEAQ (reference sequence). The CDR3 totals 13 residues. In DNA, the CDR3 is TGTGCCTGCAGCTTAGGCGCCTACAATGAGCAGTTCTTC. Its protein product is CACSLGAYNEQFF.

This clonotype was observed once. The rearrangement joins TRBV20-1 to TRBJ1-5; D may be TRBD1 (5 bases). Germline CDR1 is DFQATT and CDR2 is SNEGSKA (reference sequence). V was clipped by 5 bases and J by 0 bases, with 11 bases between them. This CDR3 has 14 residues. CDR3 in DNA: TGCAGTGCTGGGCGGGGGGGTAGCAATCAGCCCCAGCATTTT. It translates to CSAGRGGSNQPQHF.

The chain joins TRBV5-1 to TRBJ2-3, with 8 bases aligning to TRBD2. Germline V gene sequence: CDR1 SGHRS, CDR2 YFSETQ. V trimming: 2 bases; J trimming: 3 bases; junction bases outside the gene matches: 8. This CDR3 is built from 16 residues. CDR3 residues: CASSFVGLEGTDTQYF. The CDR3 DNA reads TGCGCCAGCAGCTTTGTGGGACTAGAAGGGACAGATACGCAGTATTTT.

This clonotype turned up a few times. The chain employs TRBV20-1 and TRBJ1-2; 8 bases agree with TRBD1. The length of the CDR3 is 13 residues. V was pared by 7 bases and J by 0 bases, with 4 bases of the junction left unmatched. Per the germline V gene, CDR1 is DFQATT and CDR2 is SNEGSKA (reference sequence). CDR3 region: CSESTGANYGYTF. The CDR3 DNA sequence: TGCAGTGAATCGACAGGGGCTAACTATGGCTACACCTTC.

This clonotype has more than one count but fewer than ten. The genes are TRBV6-5 and TRBJ2-3; 10 bases are shared with TRBD2. Trimming cost V 0 bases and J 11 bases; bases outside gene matches: 17. From germline, CDR1 is MNHEY and CDR2 SVGAGI. The CDR3 runs to 18 residues. CDR3 coding DNA: TGTGCCAGCAGTTACTCGTGGACTAGCGGCTCCGGGACTGCCCTGCAGTATTTT. Amino acids: CASSYSWTSGSGTALQYF.

This chain links TRBV9 with TRBJ1-1; 8 nucleotides match TRBD1. V dropped 0 bases and J dropped 0; count of bases not matched to a gene: 13. The CDR3 is 19 amino acids. Germline loops: CDR1 SGDLS, CDR2 YYNGEE. CDR3 in DNA: TGTGCCAGCAGCGTAGAAAATAAGACAGGGGACCGGGTGAACACTGAAGCTTTCTTT. Amino acids: CASSVENKTGDRVNTEAFF.